A selection of T cell receptor beta chains follows, all from one sample in a study of blood T cell repertoires in COVID-19. Repertoires were generated with immunoSEQ multiplex PCR, while TCRdb's copy carries only in-frame clones and drops some. The sample consists of about 400,000 clones, around 90% of them appearing once. The specimen was PBMCs or T cells enriched from blood (not recorded which). These receptors originate from a woman aged 35 to 49 with acute COVID-19. CDR3s include the opening cysteine and the closing phenylalanine or tryptophan. A D gene is named only where the DNA matches it firmly. Expanded clones are given a class, and other clones once, few, many or no size at all.

D: .; size: .; V: TRBV29-1; J: TRBJ1-1; CDR3: CSVDWGRTEAFF; DNA: TGCAGCGTTGATTGGGGCCGGACTGAAGCTTTCTTT
D: .; size: .; V: TRBV20-1; J: TRBJ2-7; CDR3: CRALSEQYF; DNA: TGCAGAGCTTTGAGCGAGCAGTACTTC
D: .; size: .; V: TRBV5-5; J: TRBJ2-7; CDR3: CASSLSGVYEQYF; DNA: TGTGCCAGCAGCTTGTCCGGGGTTTACGAGCAGTACTTC
D: TRBD1; size: .; V: TRBV14; J: TRBJ1-2; CDR3: CASSPTGGLKYGYTF; DNA: TGTGCCAGCAGTCCCACAGGGGGCTTAAAATATGGCTACACCTTC
D: TRBD2; size: .; V: TRBV27; J: TRBJ2-3; CDR3: CASFPGGFSTDTQYF; DNA: TGTGCCAGCTTTCCGGGGGGGTTTAGCACAGATACGCAGTATTTT
D: .; size: .; V: TRBV5-4; J: TRBJ2-3; CDR3: CASRKTESTDTQYF; DNA: TGTGCCAGCAGAAAAACAGAGAGCACAGATACGCAGTATTTT
D: .; size: .; V: TRBV19; J: TRBJ1-3; CDR3: CASSSQGRFSPTIYF; DNA: TGTGCCAGTAGTTCTCAGGGTCGGTTTTCGCCCACCATATATTTT
D: .; size: .; V: TRBV2; J: TRBJ1-2; CDR3: CASSDAFGYTF; DNA: TGTGCCAGTAGTGATGCGTTTGGCTACACCTTC
D: .; size: .; V: TRBV19; J: TRBJ1-5; CDR3: CASSIPTSGSQPQHF; DNA: TGTGCCAGTAGTATACCTACCTCGGGGAGTCAGCCCCAGCATTTT
D: TRBD1; size: .; V: TRBV10-2; J: TRBJ1-1; CDR3: CASNVFRGAEAFF; DNA: TGCGCCAGCAATGTCTTCAGGGGGGCTGAAGCTTTCTTT
D: TRBD1; size: .; V: TRBV27; J: TRBJ1-2; CDR3: CASSLSTGAFYGYTF; DNA: TGTGCCAGCAGTTTATCGACAGGGGCCTTCTATGGCTACACCTTC
D: .; size: .; V: TRBV10-3; J: TRBJ2-3; CDR3: CAISHRVFSTDTQYF; DNA: TGTGCCATCAGTCACCGGGTCTTCAGCACAGATACGCAGTATTTT
D: .; size: .; V: TRBV30; J: TRBJ1-3; CDR3: CAWSLFSTGNTIYF; DNA: TGTGCCTGGAGTTTGTTCTCTACTGGAAACACCATATATTTT
D: TRBD1; size: .; V: TRBV29-1; J: TRBJ1-2; CDR3: CSTRQGANYGYTF; DNA: TGCAGCACCCGACAGGGGGCTAACTATGGCTACACCTTC
D: TRBD1; size: .; V: TRBV27; J: TRBJ2-4; CDR3: CASTPGQEANIQYF; DNA: TGTGCCAGCACTCCGGGACAGGAGGCGAACATTCAGTACTTC
D: .; size: .; V: TRBV10-2; J: TRBJ1-3; CDR3: CASSESPVWSGNTIYF; DNA: TGCGCCAGCAGTGAGTCTCCAGTATGGTCTGGAAACACCATATATTTT
D: .; size: .; V: TRBV19; J: TRBJ1-2; CDR3: CASSNGGLPYGYTF; DNA: TGTGCCAGTAGTAACGGGGGATTGCCCTATGGCTACACCTTC
D: .; size: .; V: TRBV7-2; J: TRBJ1-1; CDR3: CASSFSGFEAFF; DNA: TGTGCCAGCAGCTTTTCAGGATTTGAAGCTTTCTTT
D: TRBD1; size: once; V: TRBV13; J: TRBJ1-2; CDR3: CASSTGTGGNGYTF; DNA: TGTGCCAGCTCCACCGGGACAGGGGGCAATGGCTACACCTTC
D: TRBD2; size: .; V: TRBV9; J: TRBJ2-2; CDR3: CASSPSGKNTGELFF; DNA: TGTGCCAGCAGCCCCAGCGGGAAAAACACCGGGGAGCTGTTTTTT
D: .; size: .; V: TRBV3-1/TRBV3-2; J: TRBJ2-7; CDR3: CASSQNPGAYEQYF; DNA: TGTGCCAGCAGCCAAAACCCAGGGGCCTACGAGCAGTACTTC
D: .; size: few; V: TRBV30; J: TRBJ1-1; CDR3: CAWSVQGNTEAFF; DNA: TGTGCCTGGAGTGTACAGGGCAACACTGAAGCTTTCTTT
D: TRBD2; size: .; V: TRBV5-1; J: TRBJ2-2; CDR3: CASSLDGEAGYTGELFF; DNA: TGCGCCAGCAGCTTGGACGGTGAAGCGGGGTATACCGGGGAGCTGTTTTTT
D: .; size: .; V: TRBV2; J: TRBJ1-2; CDR3: CASSGGDQINYGYTF; DNA: TGTGCCAGCAGTGGGGGGGATCAGATTAACTATGGCTACACCTTC
D: .; size: few; V: TRBV7-9; J: TRBJ1-5; CDR3: CASSLGGGGPNQPQHF; DNA: TGTGCCAGCAGCTTAGGCGGGGGTGGGCCCAATCAGCCCCAGCATTTT
D: .; size: .; V: TRBV3-1/TRBV3-2; J: TRBJ1-3; CDR3: CASSQDFGGVVDTIYF; DNA: TGTGCCAGCAGCCAAGATTTTGGGGGCGTTGTAGACACCATATATTTT
D: .; size: once; V: TRBV5-6; J: TRBJ1-2; CDR3: CASGGALAGWEANYGYTF; DNA: TGTGCCAGCGGCGGCGCCTTGGCAGGGTGGGAAGCTAACTATGGCTACACCTTC
D: TRBD1; size: .; V: TRBV5-1; J: TRBJ2-7; CDR3: CASSSTGGDSYEQYF; DNA: TGCGCCAGCAGCAGCACAGGGGGAGACTCCTACGAGCAGTACTTC
D: .; size: .; V: TRBV15; J: TRBJ2-7; CDR3: CATSRRDQGFVDEQYF; DNA: TGTGCCACCAGCAGAAGAGACCAGGGATTCGTGGACGAGCAGTACTTC
D: .; size: .; V: TRBV7-8; J: TRBJ1-1; CDR3: CASSYGDTNTEAFF; DNA: TGTGCCAGCAGCTATGGGGACACGAACACTGAAGCTTTCTTT
D: TRBD2; size: .; V: TRBV19; J: TRBJ2-1; CDR3: CASRASGNLYEQFF; DNA: TGTGCCAGTAGGGCTAGCGGCAATCTCTATGAGCAGTTCTTC
D: .; size: .; V: TRBV30; J: TRBJ1-2; CDR3: CAWSAGLGYTF; DNA: TGTGCCTGGTCGGCAGGTCTCGGCTACACCTTC
D: TRBD1; size: .; V: TRBV7-9; J: TRBJ1-3; CDR3: CASSLGDSRNTIYF; DNA: TGTGCCAGCAGCTTAGGGGACAGCCGAAACACCATATATTTT
D: TRBD2; size: .; V: TRBV9; J: TRBJ2-1; CDR3: CASSLPRRTSGGARTYNEQFF; DNA: TGTGCCAGCAGCTTGCCCCGTCGGACTAGCGGGGGGGCTAGGACCTACAATGAGCAGTTCTTC
D: .; size: .; V: TRBV6-5; J: TRBJ1-2; CDR3: CASSYLGVVNYGYTF; DNA: TGTGCCAGCAGTTACTTAGGGGTTGTTAACTATGGCTACACCTTC
D: TRBD2; size: .; V: TRBV7-9; J: TRBJ2-7; CDR3: CATDKGLAESYEQYF; DNA: TGTGCCACCGACAAGGGACTAGCGGAATCCTACGAGCAGTACTTC
D: .; size: .; V: TRBV11-3; J: TRBJ2-5; CDR3: CASSLLSSGETQYF; DNA: TGTGCCAGCAGCTTGCTTAGCAGCGGAGAGACCCAGTACTTC
D: TRBD2; size: .; V: TRBV13; J: TRBJ2-1; CDR3: CASSSSSGGVYNEQFF; DNA: TGTGCCAGCAGCTCCTCAAGCGGGGGGGTCTACAATGAGCAGTTCTTC
D: .; size: .; V: TRBV5-5; J: TRBJ2-2; CDR3: CASSLTGGRVGELFF; DNA: TGTGCCAGCAGCCTCACCGGGGGGCGCGTCGGGGAGCTGTTTTTT
D: .; size: .; V: TRBV29-1; J: TRBJ1-1; CDR3: CSVDLEGKAFF; DNA: TGCAGCGTTGATTTGGAGGGAAAAGCTTTCTTT